Listed here are 24 T cell receptor beta chains from one sample, sequenced in a study of cytomegalovirus exposure and HLA in healthy donors. Primers for the PCR totalled 60 Vbeta and 13 Jbeta. The data were produced by immunoSEQ multiplex PCR, yet TCRdb's version contains in-frame clones alone and is incomplete. The sample consists of 140,000 to 150,000 clones, about four fifths of them appearing once. What was sequenced was PBMCs. The receptors shown here come from a man aged 35 to 55 in good health and CMV-seronegative.

This chain uses TRBV28 with TRBJ1-6, with a weak D call TRBD1 (5 bases). The germline CDR1 and CDR2 sequences are MDHEN and SYDVKM. V was pared by 6 bases and J by 8 bases, with 11 bases between. The CDR3 is 13 residues long. CDR3 nucleotides: TGTGCCAGCAGCCAGGGCAACGATTCACCCCTCCACTTT. Protein sequence: CASSQGNDSPLHF.

The gene calls are TRBV18 and TRBJ2-5; D might be TRBD2 (6 bases). CDR1 KGHSH and CDR2 LQKENI come from the germline V gene. V was shortened by 1 base and J by 5 bases, with 8 bases between the two germline ends. The CDR3 length is 13 residues. The CDR3 sequence is CASSPRAGETQYF. The CDR3, as DNA: TGTGCCAGCTCACCACGGGCGGGGGAGACCCAGTACTTC.

This chain connects TRBV4-1 to TRBJ2-1; 12 bases are a match to TRBD2. The germline gives CDR1 MGHRA, CDR2 YSYEKL. The CDR3 is 17 residues long. With V trimmed by 1 base and J by 7 bases, 8 bases remained unmatched. The CDR3 loop is CASSQGLAGGSVNEQFF. The CDR3 DNA reads as TGCGCCAGCAGCCAAGGGCTAGCGGGGGGGTCTGTAAATGAGCAGTTCTTC.

The V call is TRBV6-5, the J call TRBJ2-7; possibly TRBD2 for D (5 bases). Germline V CDR1 and CDR2: MNHEY, SVGAGI. The CDR3 length is 15 residues. V gave up 5 bases and J gave up 2 bases, with 16 bases separating them. CDR3 bases: TGTGCCAGCAGTAGTCCGGGGAGCCACCCCTACGAGCAGTACTTC. The encoded protein is CASSSPGSHPYEQYF.

The J gene is TRBJ2-5, the V gene TRBV11-3; possibly TRBD1 for D (5 bases). The CDR3 is 13 residues long. Deletions cut 1 base from V and 7 bases from J, with 10 bases between. The V gene's germline CDR1 is SGHNT and CDR2 YENEEA. This CDR3 reads CASSLGEQGTQYF. The CDR3 bases are TGTGCCAGCAGCTTAGGAGAGCAGGGGACCCAGTACTTC.

The chain combines TRBV6-1 with TRBJ1-1; TRBD1 aligns across 7 bases. This CDR3 is 13 amino acids long. V shed 6 bases, J shed 2 bases, and the junction held 3 bases outside the gene matches. Germline V CDR1 and CDR2: MNHNS, SASEGT. In DNA form, the CDR3 reads TGTGCCAGCAGGGGGACAGCCAACACTGAAGCTTTCTTT. Translated, it gives CASRGTANTEAFF.

This chain connects TRBV7-6 to TRBJ1-5; the D is unclear. The CDR3 covers 15 residues. Trimming pared 2 bases from V and 1 base from J, leaving 9 bases between. Germline CDR1 SGHVS, CDR2 FNYEAQ. CDR3 DNA sequence: TGTGCCAGCAGCTTAAGCGGGTTGAGCAATCAGCCCCAGCATTTT. Protein: CASSLSGLSNQPQHF.

The rearrangement links TRBV7-6 to TRBJ1-5; D remains unclear. Germline V gene data show CDR1 as SGHVS and CDR2 as FNYEAQ. Trimming cost V 2 bases and J 0 bases, with 11 bases left between them. The CDR3 has 16 residues. DNA of the CDR3: TGTGCCAGCAGCTTACAATCGGGAAATAGCAATCAGCCCCAGCATTTT. It specifies CASSLQSGNSNQPQHF.

The chain links TRBV28 to TRBJ1-2; 11 positions agree with TRBD1. V shed 3 bases, J shed 4 bases, and the junction held 4 bases outside the gene matches. Germline-derived CDR1 and CDR2 are MDHEN and SYDVKM. CDR3 length equals 15 residues. The CDR3 protein is CASSLGQGGFYGYTF. CDR3 DNA sequence: TGTGCCAGCAGTTTGGGACAGGGGGGTTTCTATGGCTACACCTTC.

On this clone: Distinct nucleotide sequences in the sample also encode this CDR3. This chain links TRBV5-1 with TRBJ2-5, with 11 bases that match TRBD1. Germline CDR1 is SGHRS and CDR2 is YFSETQ. The CDR3 consists of 16 residues. V gave up 0 bases and J gave up 2 bases; unmatched junction bases: 3. The CDR3 DNA follows: TGCGCCAGCAGCTTGGCAGGACAGGGGGCGCAAGAGACCCAGTACTTC. It encodes CASSLAGQGAQETQYF. The whole variable domain, remainder taken from reference TRBV5-1 and TRBJ2-5, is KAGVTQTPRYLIKTRGQQVTLSCSPISGHRSVSWYQQTPGQGLQFLFEYFSETQRNKGNFPGRFSGRQFSNSRSEMNVSTLELGDSALYLCASSLAGQGAQETQYFGPGTRLLVL.

V gene TRBV28 combines with J gene TRBJ1-1; 9 nucleotides match TRBD1. With V trimmed by 7 bases and J by 1 base, 10 bases remained unmatched. Germline CDR1 reads MDHEN; CDR2 reads SYDVKM. This CDR3 contains 16 residues. For the CDR3, the DNA is TGTGCCAGCATCGTAGGGACAGGGAGGACGAACACTGAAGCTTTCTTT. It codes for CASIVGTGRTNTEAFF. Full variable domain (outside the CDR3, taken from reference TRBV28 and TRBJ1-1): DVKVTQSSRYLVKRTGEKVFLECVQDMDHENMFWYRQDPGLGLRLIYFSYDVKMKEKGDIPEGYSVSREKKERFSLILESASTNQTSMYLCASIVGTGRTNTEAFFGQGTRLTVV.

V gene TRBV6-5 combines with J gene TRBJ1-2; D call uncertain. This CDR3 contains 14 residues. Per the germline V gene, CDR1 is MNHEY and CDR2 is SVGAGI. Trimming left V 10 bases short and J 8 bases short, with 23 bases between. CDR3 nucleotides: TGTGCCACCCATCAAAGGGCCGGACTGGGGGGCTACACCTTC. Translated, it gives CATHQRAGLGGYTF.

The rearrangement uses TRBV27 and TRBJ2-1, with 9 positions matching TRBD2. CDR1 and CDR2 from the germline V gene are MNHEY and SMNVEV (reference sequence). This CDR3 spans 15 amino acids. Unmatched junction bases numbered 7, after V lost 6 bases and J lost 4 bases. The CDR3 sequence is CASREGLADYNEQFF. In DNA, the CDR3 is TGTGCCAGCAGGGAGGGACTAGCAGATTACAATGAGCAGTTCTTC.

The V and J genes are TRBV27 and TRBJ1-1, with D hard to call. Between the trimmed V and J ends, which lost 6 bases and 2 bases, there was a span of 7 bases. Germline CDR1 reads MNHEY; CDR2 reads SMNVEV (reference sequence). This CDR3 has 12 residues. The CDR3 loop reads CASRRVNTEAFF. CDR3 sequence (DNA): TGTGCCAGCAGAAGAGTTAACACTGAAGCTTTCTTT.

The chain carries TRBV19 and TRBJ1-4; D is undetermined. This CDR3 has 13 residues. Per germline, CDR1 LNHDA and CDR2 SQIVND (reference sequence). The germline V and J ends were trimmed by 4 bases and 8 bases, with 11 bases remaining between them. Here the CDR3 reads CASSTRLGEKLFF. CDR3 DNA sequence: TGTGCCAGTAGTACCCGACTCGGGGAAAAACTGTTTTTT. Looking up the rest from reference TRBV19 and TRBJ1-4 gives the full variable domain: DGGITQSPKYLFRKEGQNVTLSCEQNLNHDAMYWYRQDPGQGLRLIYYSQIVNDFQKGDIAEGYSVSREKKESFPLTVTSAQKNPTAFYLCASSTRLGEKLFFGSGTQLSVL.

To note about this clone: The same CDR3 can be traced to other DNA sequences in this sample. The rearrangement links TRBV19 to TRBJ1-4; 9 bases map to TRBD1. Germline V gene sequence: CDR1 LNHDA, CDR2 SQIVND (reference sequence). The CDR3 totals 15 residues. Unmatched junction bases numbered 6, after V lost 5 bases and J lost 5 bases. The CDR3 spells CASSPAGTGNEKLFF. The CDR3 DNA reads TGTGCCAGTAGTCCCGCCGGGACAGGGAATGAAAAACTGTTTTTT.

The chain couples TRBV6-6 to TRBJ1-1, with D tentatively TRBD1 (6 bases). Germline lookup yields CDR1 MNHNY and CDR2 SVGAGI (reference sequence). V was clipped by 7 bases and J by 5 bases, with 14 bases between them. The CDR3 consists of 13 residues. CDR3 amino acids: CASTTQGGTEAFF. The DNA for the CDR3 is TGTGCCAGCACAACACAGGGCGGAACTGAAGCTTTCTTT.

The chain links TRBV28 to TRBJ1-5; 7 positions agree with TRBD1. V trimming: 5 bases; J trimming: 3 bases; junction bases outside the gene matches: 7. Germline V lookup: CDR1 MDHEN, CDR2 SYDVKM. This CDR3 spans 15 amino acids. For the CDR3, the DNA is TGTGCCAGCAGTCTCCGGGACAGATTCAATCAGCCCCAGCATTTT. Translating gives CASSLRDRFNQPQHF.

The genes are TRBV6-1 and TRBJ2-5, with 7 bases that match TRBD1. With V trimmed by 6 bases and J by 3 bases, 7 bases remained unmatched. The CDR3 consists of 14 residues. Germline V gene sequence: CDR1 MNHNS, CDR2 SASEGT. The CDR3 nucleotides are TGTGCCAGCAGCGCGTGGACAGGCGAAGAGACCCAGTACTTC. Its translation is CASSAWTGEETQYF.

The V call is TRBV6-1, the J call TRBJ1-1, with D hard to call. Germline V gene sequence: CDR1 MNHNS, CDR2 SASEGT. V was cut by 2 bases and J by 5 bases, with 9 bases left in between. The CDR3 sequence is 13 residues long. The CDR3 region is CASSEPFRTEAFF. The CDR3, as DNA: TGTGCCAGCAGTGAACCGTTCAGGACTGAAGCTTTCTTT.

This clone is a singleton in its sample. The gene calls are TRBV7-9 and TRBJ2-7; 10 positions match TRBD1. The CDR3 totals 14 residues. CDR1 is SEHNR, CDR2 FQNEAQ, per germline (reference sequence). The V and J ends lost 2 bases and 3 bases, in that order; junction bases with no gene match: 1. CDR3: CASSLRTGGYEQYF. As DNA, the CDR3 is TGTGCCAGCAGCTTAAGGACAGGGGGCTACGAGCAGTACTTC. The full variable domain, completed using reference TRBV7-9 and TRBJ2-7, is DTGVSQNPRHKITKRGQNVTFRCDPISEHNRLYWYRQTLGQGPEFLTYFQNEAQLEKSRLLSDRFSAERPKGSFSTLEIQRTEQGDSAMYLCASSLRTGGYEQYFGPGTRLTVT.

A few counts support this clone. The V and J genes are TRBV19 and TRBJ1-4; D possibly corresponds to TRBD1 (6 bases). Trimming cost V 4 bases and J 2 bases, with 8 bases left between them. This CDR3 is built from 14 residues. Germline V lookup: CDR1 LNHDA, CDR2 SQIVND (reference sequence). In DNA form, the CDR3 reads TGTGCCAGTAGTAGCCAGGGGACTAATGAAAAACTGTTTTTT. Encoded protein: CASSSQGTNEKLFF.

As concerns this clone: A junction boundary mismatches the germline segment, possibly from a read error. The chain recombines TRBV28 with TRBJ2-7, with TRBD1 as a possible D gene (6 bases). The CDR3 is 13 residues long. The V gene's germline CDR1 is MDHEN and CDR2 SYDVKM. The CDR3 DNA sequence: TGTGCCAGCAGGGATGTGGTCCACGGGACATTGCGATTC. The encoded protein is CASRDVVHGTLRF.

The gene calls are TRBV27 and TRBJ2-7; D is possibly TRBD2 (6 bases). Germline V lookup: CDR1 MNHEY, CDR2 SMNVEV (reference sequence). The CDR3 extends over 14 amino acids. V gave up 5 bases and J gave up 2 bases, with 13 bases separating them. The DNA of the CDR3 is TGTGCCAGCAGTGGGCGGGATATCCCCTACGAGCAGTACTTC. This codes for CASSGRDIPYEQYF.